The sequence of this TCR beta chain was determined in a study of blood T cell repertoires in COVID-19. Study at large: PBMCs, B-cell-depleted T cells, or T cells provided the cDNA or gDNA that made up the material.

Per the original data handling: Estimates of nucleated cell counts were drawn from the amplification of reference gene primers. Produced via immunoSEQ multiplex PCR; TCRdb's table is partial and in-frame only. V and J calls and clone size are given by that table; D and trimming were obtained from the DNA. The repertoire holds about 88,000 clones, with roughly 84% as singletons. The V end was cut by 7 bases, the J end by 2 bases, with 19 bases between. Germline loops: CDR1 SQVTM, CDR2 ANQGSEA. The CDR3 runs to 15 residues. The chain recombines TRBV29-1 with TRBJ2-3; TRBD2 might be the D (7 bases). The sample consisted of peripheral blood. This TCR came from a woman older than 75 with acute or convalescent COVID-19. The CDR3 reads CSAPTGGGFTDTQYF. CDR3 DNA sequence: TGCAGCGCCCCCACTGGGGGGGGCTTCACAGATACGCAGTATTTT.